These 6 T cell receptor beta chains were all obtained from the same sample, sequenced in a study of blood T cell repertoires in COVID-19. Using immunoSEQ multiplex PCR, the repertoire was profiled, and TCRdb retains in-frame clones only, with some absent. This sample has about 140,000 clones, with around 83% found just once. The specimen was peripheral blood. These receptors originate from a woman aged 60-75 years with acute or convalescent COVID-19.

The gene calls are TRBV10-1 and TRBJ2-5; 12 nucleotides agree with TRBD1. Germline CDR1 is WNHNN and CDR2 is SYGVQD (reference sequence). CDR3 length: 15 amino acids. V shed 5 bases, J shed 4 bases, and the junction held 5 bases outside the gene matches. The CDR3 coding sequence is TGCGCCAGCAGTCCGGGACAGGGGGCAGGAGAGACCCAGTACTTC. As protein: CASSPGQGAGETQYF.

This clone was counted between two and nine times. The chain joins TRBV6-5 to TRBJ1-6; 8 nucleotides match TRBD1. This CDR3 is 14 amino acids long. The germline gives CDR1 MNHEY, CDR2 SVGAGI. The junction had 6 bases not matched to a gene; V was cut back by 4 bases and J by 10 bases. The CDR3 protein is CASSSPTGVSPLHF. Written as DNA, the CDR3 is TGTGCCAGCAGTTCCCCGACAGGGGTCTCACCCCTCCACTTT.

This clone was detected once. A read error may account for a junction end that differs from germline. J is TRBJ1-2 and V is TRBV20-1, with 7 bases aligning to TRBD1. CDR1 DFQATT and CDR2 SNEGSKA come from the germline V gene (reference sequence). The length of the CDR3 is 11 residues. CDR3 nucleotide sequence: TGCAGTGCTAGAGGTTACAGGGGAACGGCCTTC. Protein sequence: CSARGYRGTAF.

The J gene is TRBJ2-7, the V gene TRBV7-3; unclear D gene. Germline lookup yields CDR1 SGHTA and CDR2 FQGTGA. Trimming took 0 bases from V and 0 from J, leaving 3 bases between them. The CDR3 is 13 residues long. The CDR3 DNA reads TGTGCCAGCAGCTTAACCCACTCCTACGAGCAGTACTTC. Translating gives CASSLTHSYEQYF.

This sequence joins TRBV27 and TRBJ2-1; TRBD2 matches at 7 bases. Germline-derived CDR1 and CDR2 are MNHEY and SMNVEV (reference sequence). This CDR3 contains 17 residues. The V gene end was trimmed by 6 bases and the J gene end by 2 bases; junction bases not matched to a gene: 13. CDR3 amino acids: CASRVRLVGLTYNEQFF. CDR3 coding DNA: TGTGCCAGCAGAGTCCGGTTGGTGGGACTAACCTACAATGAGCAGTTCTTC.

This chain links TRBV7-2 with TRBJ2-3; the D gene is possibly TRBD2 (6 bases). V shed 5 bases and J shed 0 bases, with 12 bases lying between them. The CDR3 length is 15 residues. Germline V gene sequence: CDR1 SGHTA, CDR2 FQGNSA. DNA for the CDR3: TGTGCCAGCAGCCAGGGACTCCCTAGCACAGATACGCAGTATTTT. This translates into CASSQGLPSTDTQYF.